The 9 T cell receptor beta chains below all came from one sample that was sequenced in a study of human T cells and chemical hapten exposure. MiXCR, run by TCRdb on the RACE reads, gives a single entry per CDR3 protein. The table records some 91,000 distinct CDR3 sequences, 25% to 35% of them present only once. The time point: patch test 3, about 24 weeks after DPC sensitization. Treatment in this sample: therapeutic diphenylcyclopropenone sensitization with weekly scalp DPC. This material consisted of whole blood, taken in connection with sensitization to the hapten diphenylcyclopropenone (DPC). These receptors were obtained from a man between 40 and 49 years old with alopecia areata. Some clones in this sample may be carry-over from other donors' samples.

This clonotype was seen more than once but under ten times. The rearrangement joins TRBV6-6 to TRBJ1-5, with D maybe TRBD1 (5 bases). The length of the CDR3 is 13 residues. Trimming removed 7 bases from V and 7 bases from J, with 14 bases in between. Per germline, CDR1 MNHNY and CDR2 SVGAGI (reference sequence). In DNA form, the CDR3 reads TGTGCCAGCATGTCCGGGGGAGGCCAGCCCCAGCATTTT. Translated: CASMSGGGQPQHF.

The chain joins TRBV9 to TRBJ2-5; 11 nucleotides align to TRBD2. This CDR3 region has 15 residues. Per germline, CDR1 SGDLS and CDR2 YYNGEE. After removal of 0 bases from V and 4 bases from J, the junction contained 2 bases not matched to a gene. CDR3 DNA: TGTGCCAGCAGCGTAGAGACTAGCGGGACAGAGACCCAGTACTTC. Its protein is CASSVETSGTETQYF.

The chain links TRBV2 to TRBJ2-6, with D possibly being TRBD1 (5 bases). The CDR3 is made up of 15 amino acids. V was cut by 8 bases and J by 0 bases, with 11 bases left in between. Looked up from germline, CDR1 is SNHLY and CDR2 is FYNNEI. The CDR3 sequence is CASVRQGSGANVLTF. CDR3 nucleotides: TGTGCCAGCGTAAGGCAGGGCTCTGGGGCCAACGTCCTGACTTTC.

The CDR3, as DNA: TGTGCCAGCAGTACCCATCAGGGGGTAGAACCTGAAGCTTTCTTT. Translated: CASSTHQGVEPEAFF. This chain links TRBV27 with TRBJ1-1; 7 bases align to TRBD1. CDR3 length: 15 residues. Germline loops: CDR1 MNHEY, CDR2 SMNVEV (reference sequence). With 5 bases clipped from V and 6 bases from J, the junction kept 12 bases outside the gene matches.

The V call is TRBV25-1, the J call TRBJ2-7, with D perhaps matching TRBD1 (6 bases). The V gene lost 1 base and the J gene lost 4 bases, with 11 bases spanning the gap. Germline V gene data show CDR1 as MGHDK and CDR2 as SYGVNS. This CDR3 has 14 amino acids. The CDR3 protein is CASSELYRVYEQYF. As DNA, the CDR3 is TGTGCCAGCAGTGAATTGTACAGGGTTTACGAGCAGTACTTC.

This clonotype was counted once. The chain carries TRBV30 and TRBJ2-7; a weak D match, TRBD2 (6 bases). The CDR3 extends over 12 amino acids. The V and J ends lost 3 bases and 4 bases respectively, with 10 bases between them. CDR1 and CDR2 (germline): GTSNPN, SVGIG (reference sequence). Here the CDR3 reads CAWSAGPYEQYF. The CDR3 DNA follows: TGTGCCTGGAGCGCGGGACCTTACGAGCAGTACTTC.

This clonotype was seen more than once but under ten times. The rearrangement joins TRBV7-2 to TRBJ2-4, with D hard to call. The germline V gene encodes CDR1 SGHTA and CDR2 FQGNSA. CDR3 size: 13 residues. V lost 1 base and J lost 5, with 6 bases in between. The DNA for the CDR3 is TGTGCCAGCAGCTTAGGGGCCCAAAACATTCAGTACTTC. Translated: CASSLGAQNIQYF.

This clonotype was detected ten times or more. V is TRBV28 and J is TRBJ2-3; 7 bases are shared with TRBD1. The CDR3 loop spans 17 amino acids. V lost 5 bases to trimming and J lost 6 bases; unmatched junction nucleotides: 17. Germline V gene sequence: CDR1 MDHEN, CDR2 SYDVKM. The CDR3 reads CASSPTVGQPKGDTQYF. The CDR3, as DNA: TGTGCCAGCAGTCCGACTGTGGGACAGCCTAAGGGGGATACGCAGTATTTT.

CDR3 DNA sequence: TGTGCCAGCAGTCCCCCCCCTGGGGCCAATGAAGCTTTCTTT. Translated: CASSPPPGANEAFF. The J gene is TRBJ1-1, the V gene TRBV28, with a tentative D call TRBD1 (5 bases). Germline V gives CDR1 MDHEN, CDR2 SYDVKM. V lost 5 bases, J lost 7 bases, and 17 bases lay in between. The CDR3 is made up of 14 amino acids. Filled out from reference TRBV28 and TRBJ1-1, the complete variable domain reads DVKVTQSSRYLVKRTGEKVFLECVQDMDHENMFWYRQDPGLGLRLIYFSYDVKMKEKGDIPEGYSVSREKKERFSLILESASTNQTSMYLCASSPPPGANEAFFGQGTRLTVV.